This is a list of T cell receptor beta chains from one sample in a study of molecular identifiers for immune sequencing clone quantification. TCRdb itself ran the PCR reads through MiXCR, one entry per CDR3 protein. This sample carries under 600,000 distinct CDR3 sequences, about 22% of them seen once, and the ten largest clones take 0.7% to 0.95%. The sequenced sample was naive CD8+ T cells from blood, with Jurkat cell RNA spiked in. Source of these receptors: a human donor in good health. Some libraries in this study had Jurkat cell RNA spiked in. Each CDR3 is given with its conserved first and last residue. A D gene is named only where the DNA matches it firmly. The size field is filled for only some rows; it gives once, few, many or a size class.

J gene: TRBJ2-7
clone size: NA
V gene: TRBV12-3/TRBV12-4
D gene: TRBD1
CDR3 DNA: TGTGCCAGCAGTCCCCTAATGAGTTGGGACAGAGACTACGAGCAGTACTTC
CDR3 protein: CASSPLMSWDRDYEQYF

J gene: TRBJ2-7
clone size: NA
V gene: TRBV7-9
D gene: TRBD1
CDR3 DNA: TGTGCCAGCAGCTTAGCCTACAGGGGCTACGAGCAGTACTTC
CDR3 protein: CASSLAYRGYEQYF

J gene: TRBJ2-1
clone size: many
V gene: TRBV6-5
D gene: TRBD2
CDR3 DNA: TGTGCCAGCAGTTTTTCCACCGGGACTAGCTTCGATGAGCAGTTCTTC
CDR3 protein: CASSFSTGTSFDEQFF

J gene: TRBJ2-1
clone size: few
V gene: TRBV20-1
D gene: NA
CDR3 DNA: TGCAGTGCCCACGTCGATAGGGGAGTGGATGAGCAGTTCTTC
CDR3 protein: CSAHVDRGVDEQFF

J gene: TRBJ1-6
clone size: many
V gene: TRBV6-2/TRBV6-3
D gene: NA
CDR3 DNA: TGTGCCAGCAGTTACTCGAGAAGACCAGGGGATCACACCCTCCACTTT
CDR3 protein: CASSYSRRPGDHTLHF

J gene: TRBJ1-5
clone size: few
V gene: TRBV12-3/TRBV12-4
D gene: NA
CDR3 DNA: TGTGCCAGCAGTTTCCTTCCCCAGCCCCAGCATTTT
CDR3 protein: CASSFLPQPQHF

J gene: TRBJ2-7
clone size: NA
V gene: TRBV30
D gene: NA
CDR3 DNA: TGTGCCTGGAGTGTACTAACCTACGAGCAGTACTTC
CDR3 protein: CAWSVLTYEQYF

J gene: TRBJ2-5
clone size: NA
V gene: TRBV13
D gene: TRBD2
CDR3 DNA: TGTGCCAGCAGCTGGTATAGCGGGGGGGCCGAGGAGACCCAGTACTTC
CDR3 protein: CASSWYSGGAEETQYF

J gene: TRBJ2-7
clone size: many
V gene: TRBV19
D gene: NA
CDR3 DNA: TGCGCCAGCAGCCCCCGGGACACAGCCTACGAGCAGTACTTC
CDR3 protein: CASSPRDTAYEQYF

J gene: TRBJ1-6
clone size: NA
V gene: TRBV6-1
D gene: TRBD1
CDR3 DNA: TGTGCCAGCAGTGATGACAGGGGAGGAAATTCACCCCTCCACTTT
CDR3 protein: CASSDDRGGNSPLHF

J gene: TRBJ2-5
clone size: few
V gene: TRBV6-6
D gene: TRBD2
CDR3 DNA: TGTGCCACCCTGGGACTAGCGTCGAGAGAGACCCAGTACTTC
CDR3 protein: CATLGLASRETQYF

J gene: TRBJ2-3
clone size: few
V gene: TRBV6-1
D gene: NA
CDR3 DNA: TGTGCCAGCAGTGAATCCCGGACAGCCATCACAGATACGCAGTATTTT
CDR3 protein: CASSESRTAITDTQYF

J gene: TRBJ1-1
clone size: few
V gene: TRBV11-2
D gene: NA
CDR3 DNA: TGTGCCAGCAGCTTATTTGTCAGGGAGAACACTGAAGCTTTCTTT
CDR3 protein: CASSLFVRENTEAFF

J gene: TRBJ1-6
clone size: NA
V gene: TRBV25-1
D gene: NA
CDR3 DNA: TGTGCCAGCAGTGAGTCAGAGGGGGGACCCCTCCACTTT
CDR3 protein: CASSESEGGPLHF

J gene: TRBJ2-7
clone size: NA
V gene: TRBV10-3
D gene: NA
CDR3 DNA: TGTGCCATCAGTGAAGTTGGACGTTCCTACGAGCAGTACTTC
CDR3 protein: CAISEVGRSYEQYF

J gene: TRBJ2-5
clone size: many
V gene: TRBV20-1
D gene: TRBD1
CDR3 DNA: TGCAGTGCTACTCGATATGACAGGGATCAAGAGACCCAGTACTTC
CDR3 protein: CSATRYDRDQETQYF

J gene: TRBJ2-7
clone size: many
V gene: TRBV5-4
D gene: TRBD1
CDR3 DNA: TGTGCCAGCAGCTTCGGGACAGACTACGAGCAGTACTTC
CDR3 protein: CASSFGTDYEQYF

J gene: TRBJ2-1
clone size: NA
V gene: TRBV27
D gene: NA
CDR3 DNA: TGTGCCAGCAGTTTATACACTGTCGGGTCCTACAATGAGCAGTTCTTC
CDR3 protein: CASSLYTVGSYNEQFF

J gene: TRBJ1-3
clone size: many
V gene: TRBV7-2
D gene: NA
CDR3 DNA: TGTGCCAGCAGCTTAGCGGAGGTCTCTGGAAACACCATATATTTT
CDR3 protein: CASSLAEVSGNTIYF

J gene: TRBJ1-1
clone size: many
V gene: TRBV29-1
D gene: NA
CDR3 DNA: TGCAGCGTTGACGGCAGCCTAGAGAACACTGAAGCTTTCTTT
CDR3 protein: CSVDGSLENTEAFF

J gene: TRBJ1-4
clone size: few
V gene: TRBV2
D gene: NA
CDR3 DNA: TGTGCCAGCAGACAGGGATCCGGTGAAAAACTGTTTTTT
CDR3 protein: CASRQGSGEKLFF

J gene: TRBJ2-3
clone size: many
V gene: TRBV25-1
D gene: TRBD1
CDR3 DNA: TGTGCCAGCAGTGAATTAACAGGGGGCGAGCAGTATTTT
CDR3 protein: CASSELTGGEQYF

J gene: TRBJ2-7
clone size: many
V gene: TRBV5-1
D gene: NA
CDR3 DNA: TGCGCCAGCAGCTTGGACTTCTACGAGCAGTACTTC
CDR3 protein: CASSLDFYEQYF

J gene: TRBJ1-1
clone size: many
V gene: TRBV5-6
D gene: NA
CDR3 DNA: TGTGCCAGCAGCCTGAAGGCGGGGCGAAACATGAACACTGAAGCTTTCTTT
CDR3 protein: CASSLKAGRNMNTEAFF

J gene: TRBJ1-5
clone size: many
V gene: TRBV6-2/TRBV6-3
D gene: TRBD1
CDR3 DNA: TGTGCCAGCAGTTACCCGGACAGGGCTGCGAATCAGCCCCAGCATTTT
CDR3 protein: CASSYPDRAANQPQHF

J gene: TRBJ2-2
clone size: NA
V gene: TRBV5-1
D gene: TRBD1
CDR3 DNA: TGCGCCGGCAGCCTGACAGGGGGATTGAACACCGGGGAGCTGTTTTTT
CDR3 protein: CAGSLTGGLNTGELFF

J gene: TRBJ2-3
clone size: once
V gene: TRBV7-9
D gene: TRBD2
CDR3 DNA: TGTGCCAGCAGCTTGACTAGCGGTTCGGGAGATGCGCAGTATTTT
CDR3 protein: CASSLTSGSGDAQYF

J gene: TRBJ2-3
clone size: many
V gene: TRBV6-5
D gene: NA
CDR3 DNA: TGTGCCAGCAGCCCGCGCGTGAGCTCTAGCACAGATACGCAGTATTTT
CDR3 protein: CASSPRVSSSTDTQYF

J gene: TRBJ2-7
clone size: many
V gene: TRBV28
D gene: NA
CDR3 DNA: TGTGCCAGCAGTTTTCCCGGCCAGGGATCGCCCTACGAGCAGTACTTC
CDR3 protein: CASSFPGQGSPYEQYF

J gene: TRBJ2-2
clone size: many
V gene: TRBV6-6
D gene: NA
CDR3 DNA: TGTGCCAGCAGTTATAGCCAGAGAGCGAACACCGGGGAGCTGTTTTTT
CDR3 protein: CASSYSQRANTGELFF

J gene: TRBJ2-1
clone size: few
V gene: TRBV24-1
D gene: TRBD1
CDR3 DNA: TGTGCCACCAGTGATCCAACAGGGGGCGCTTGGAATGAGCAGTTCTTC
CDR3 protein: CATSDPTGGAWNEQFF

J gene: TRBJ1-1
clone size: many
V gene: TRBV5-6
D gene: NA
CDR3 DNA: TGTGCCAGCAGCTTGTTGTGGGGCGGCGGCACTGAAGCTTTCTTT
CDR3 protein: CASSLLWGGGTEAFF

J gene: TRBJ2-7
clone size: NA
V gene: TRBV7-9
D gene: TRBD2
CDR3 DNA: TGTGCTAGCAGCCACAGCGGGAGCTACGAGCAGTACTTC
CDR3 protein: CASSHSGSYEQYF

J gene: TRBJ2-7
clone size: few
V gene: TRBV20-1
D gene: TRBD1
CDR3 DNA: TGCAGTGCTAGGGAACCGGGACAGAGGCTCTACGAGCAGTACTTC
CDR3 protein: CSAREPGQRLYEQYF

J gene: TRBJ2-5
clone size: once
V gene: TRBV27
D gene: NA
CDR3 DNA: TGTGCCAGCAGTTTCTCGGCCAATCGCCAAGAGACCCAGTACTTC
CDR3 protein: CASSFSANRQETQYF

J gene: TRBJ2-7
clone size: few
V gene: TRBV20-1
D gene: TRBD1
CDR3 DNA: TGCAGTGCTAAGGGGGCGCGTGATCCCTCCTACGAGCAGTACTTC
CDR3 protein: CSAKGARDPSYEQYF

J gene: TRBJ2-1
clone size: NA
V gene: TRBV20-1
D gene: NA
CDR3 DNA: TGCAGTGCTAGAGACGGACTGGACAATGAGCAGTTCTTC
CDR3 protein: CSARDGLDNEQFF

J gene: TRBJ1-5
clone size: NA
V gene: TRBV27
D gene: NA
CDR3 DNA: TGTGCCGGCAGTTTGAGTAGCAATCAGCCCCAGCATTTT
CDR3 protein: CAGSLSSNQPQHF

J gene: TRBJ1-6
clone size: few
V gene: TRBV5-4
D gene: NA
CDR3 DNA: TGTGCCAGCAGCGACTGGGGAGGACCCCTCCACTTT
CDR3 protein: CASSDWGGPLHF

J gene: TRBJ2-7
clone size: NA
V gene: TRBV7-9
D gene: TRBD1
CDR3 DNA: TGTGCCAGCAGCTCCCCGGGACAGGGGGTCTCCGAGCAGTACTTC
CDR3 protein: CASSSPGQGVSEQYF

J gene: TRBJ2-3
clone size: NA
V gene: TRBV24-1
D gene: TRBD1
CDR3 DNA: TGTGCCACCAGTGAACCCCGGACAGGGGAGCTCACAGATACGCAGTATTTT
CDR3 protein: CATSEPRTGELTDTQYF

J gene: TRBJ2-1
clone size: many
V gene: TRBV6-6
D gene: NA
CDR3 DNA: TGTGCCAGCAGTTACGGGTGGGGGAATGAGCAGTTCTTC
CDR3 protein: CASSYGWGNEQFF

J gene: TRBJ1-6
clone size: NA
V gene: TRBV20-1
D gene: NA
CDR3 DNA: TGCAGTGCTAGAGGAAACAGGCACCTCTCCTATAATTCACCCCTCCACTTT
CDR3 protein: CSARGNRHLSYNSPLHF

J gene: TRBJ2-7
clone size: NA
V gene: TRBV7-9
D gene: TRBD1
CDR3 DNA: TGTGCCAGCAGTCCCGACAGGGCCTTTCCCTACGAGCAGTACTTC
CDR3 protein: CASSPDRAFPYEQYF

J gene: TRBJ2-7
clone size: few
V gene: TRBV3-1
D gene: NA
CDR3 DNA: TGTGCCAGCAGCCAAATCGGGACGCGCTACGAGCAGTACTTC
CDR3 protein: CASSQIGTRYEQYF

J gene: TRBJ1-6
clone size: few
V gene: TRBV12-3/TRBV12-4
D gene: TRBD1
CDR3 DNA: TGTGCCAGCAAAGGTATCACAGGGGATAATTCACCCCTCCACTTT
CDR3 protein: CASKGITGDNSPLHF

J gene: TRBJ2-5
clone size: NA
V gene: TRBV7-2
D gene: TRBD2
CDR3 DNA: TGTGCCAGCAGCGGGCGGGGGACGGAGACCCAGTACTTC
CDR3 protein: CASSGRGTETQYF

J gene: TRBJ2-7
clone size: NA
V gene: TRBV27
D gene: TRBD2
CDR3 DNA: TGTGCCAGCAGTCTTAACCCCAGCGGGACGGTCGTGCAGTACTTC
CDR3 protein: CASSLNPSGTVVQYF

J gene: TRBJ2-3
clone size: few
V gene: TRBV4-3
D gene: TRBD2
CDR3 DNA: TGCGCCAGCAGCCAAGAGTTAGCGGGATTGAACACAGATACGCAGTATTTT
CDR3 protein: CASSQELAGLNTDTQYF

J gene: TRBJ2-7
clone size: NA
V gene: TRBV6-2/TRBV6-3
D gene: NA
CDR3 DNA: TGTGCCAGCAGGCCTTTCGGGGCTTGGGAGCAGTACTTC
CDR3 protein: CASRPFGAWEQYF

J gene: TRBJ2-5
clone size: many
V gene: TRBV6-5
D gene: TRBD2
CDR3 DNA: TGTGCCAGCAGGTCGGGGAGGGGCAAACAAGAGACCCAGTACTTC
CDR3 protein: CASRSGRGKQETQYF

J gene: TRBJ2-6
clone size: few
V gene: TRBV5-1
D gene: TRBD1
CDR3 DNA: TGCGCCAGCTCACCCGCTACAGGGGAAGCAGAACTAACTGGGGCCAACGTCCTGACTTTC
CDR3 protein: CASSPATGEAELTGANVLTF

J gene: TRBJ1-5
clone size: NA
V gene: TRBV7-8
D gene: TRBD1
CDR3 DNA: TGTGCCAGCAGCCGACAGGGAGGTTCCAATCAGCCCCAGCATTTT
CDR3 protein: CASSRQGGSNQPQHF

J gene: TRBJ2-3
clone size: many
V gene: TRBV4-2
D gene: TRBD2
CDR3 DNA: TGTGCCAGCAGCCAACCGCTAGCGGGAAAAGATACGCAGTATTTT
CDR3 protein: CASSQPLAGKDTQYF

J gene: TRBJ2-7
clone size: NA
V gene: TRBV14
D gene: NA
CDR3 DNA: TGTGCCAGCAGCCAAGTGGCACACGAGCAGTACTTC
CDR3 protein: CASSQVAHEQYF

J gene: TRBJ1-6
clone size: many
V gene: TRBV2
D gene: NA
CDR3 DNA: TGTGCCAGCAGTAGAGGACAGCCGGGGGATCCACCCCTCCACTTT
CDR3 protein: CASSRGQPGDPPLHF

J gene: TRBJ2-1
clone size: NA
V gene: TRBV24-1
D gene: TRBD2
CDR3 DNA: TGTGCCACCGGACTAGGAGACAATGAGCAGTTCTTC
CDR3 protein: CATGLGDNEQFF

J gene: TRBJ2-1
clone size: few
V gene: TRBV3-1
D gene: NA
CDR3 DNA: TGTGCCAGCAGCCAAGTGGCCAGTTTGGATGAGCAGTTCTTC
CDR3 protein: CASSQVASLDEQFF

J gene: TRBJ1-5
clone size: NA
V gene: TRBV3-2
D gene: NA
CDR3 DNA: TGTGCCAGCAGCCAAGATGGGCTTTACCGGGGAGGAAAAAACAATCAGCCCCAGCATTTT
CDR3 protein: CASSQDGLYRGGKNNQPQHF

J gene: TRBJ2-2
clone size: NA
V gene: TRBV4-3
D gene: TRBD1
CDR3 DNA: TGCGCCAGCAGCCACCACACCCCGGGACAGGGTATAGCCGGGGAGCTGTTTTTT
CDR3 protein: CASSHHTPGQGIAGELFF